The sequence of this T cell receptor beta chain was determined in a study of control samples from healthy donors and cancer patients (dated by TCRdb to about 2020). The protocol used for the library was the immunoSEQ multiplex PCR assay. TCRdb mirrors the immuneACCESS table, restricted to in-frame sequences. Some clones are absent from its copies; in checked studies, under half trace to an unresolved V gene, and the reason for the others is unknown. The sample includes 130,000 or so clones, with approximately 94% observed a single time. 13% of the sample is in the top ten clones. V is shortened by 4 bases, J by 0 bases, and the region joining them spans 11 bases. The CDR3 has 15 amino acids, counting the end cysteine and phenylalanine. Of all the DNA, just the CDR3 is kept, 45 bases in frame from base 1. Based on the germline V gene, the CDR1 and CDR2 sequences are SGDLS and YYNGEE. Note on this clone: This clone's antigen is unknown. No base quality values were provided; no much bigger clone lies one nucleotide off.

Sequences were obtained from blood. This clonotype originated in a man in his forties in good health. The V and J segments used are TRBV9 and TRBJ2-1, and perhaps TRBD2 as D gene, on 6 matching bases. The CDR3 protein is CASSSGGNSYNEQFF. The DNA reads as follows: TGTGCCAGCAGCTCCGGGGGTAACTCCTACAATGAGCAGTTCTTC.